This T cell receptor beta chain is from a study of Ad26.COV2.S vaccination and SARS-CoV-2 variants. Study information: Donor participated within the Ad26.COV2.S arm of the COV1001 trial. Study findings and constraints: Non-spike TCR breadth showed similarity between vaccine and placebo recipients.

CDR3 length equals 17 residues. The sample's treatment: roughly 18 received Ad26.COV2.S at low or high dose, single or two shots; 5 received placebo; per-sample allocation not given. The study sampled participants on day 63 after the first vaccine or placebo injection. In the vaccine, an Ad26 vector expressed the SARS-CoV-2 spike of the Wuhan strain. Assay used: immunoSEQ multiplex PCR; TCRdb lists only in-frame clones, some missing. The table records roughly 300,000 clones, approximately 86% of them present only once. Comment on this clone: What it binds is unknown.

The sample consisted of peripheral blood, taken in a trial of Ad26.COV2.S vaccine versus placebo. The chain has TRBV21-1 and TRBJ2-7; the table's D call of TRBD1 was not tested on the DNA. TRBV21-1 is noted as a pseudogene. The receptor was isolated from a person between 18 and 59 years old who received the Ad26.COV2.S COVID-19 vaccine or a placebo. The CDR3 spells CASTFASRDRDSYEQYF. As DNA, the CDR3 is TGTGCCAGCACCTTCGCCTCCCGGGACAGGGACTCCTACGAGCAGTACTTC.